This T cell receptor (beta chain) stems from a study of CD8 T cells in Susac syndrome. cDNA came from about 0.5 to 1 ug RNA primed by random hexamers. Amplification of the TCR beta CDR3 was carried out by immunoSEQ multiplex PCR, which spanned a total of 54 Vbeta and 13 Jbeta segments. Via MiXCR, TCRdb re-called the immunoSEQ multiplex PCR reads, giving one row per CDR3 protein. The data show over 150,000 distinct CDR3 sequences, just under 95% seen once. The ends were cut back, 0 bases at V and 5 bases at J, with 11 bases in the middle. The germline CDR1 and CDR2 sequences are DFQATT and SNEGSKA (reference sequence). The length of the CDR3 is 14 residues. The sequenced target, TCR beta, came from blood CD8+ and CD4+ T cells.

The TCR comes from a human donor with Susac syndrome. The sequencing input was CD4+ T cells from PBMCs. The J gene is TRBJ2-1, the V gene TRBV20-1; D is ambiguous. CDR3 protein: CSARDLSQNNEQFF. The CDR3, as DNA: TGCAGTGCTAGAGATCTGTCACAAAACAATGAGCAGTTCTTC.